The source of this T cell receptor beta chain is a study of radiation and T cells in renal cell carcinoma. Germline CDR1 and CDR2: MNHNY and SVGAGI (reference sequence). The CDR3 runs 12 residues. V shed 2 bases and J shed 7 bases, with 6 bases lying between them. Time point reported: blood 2 weeks post-SBRT. Treatment of the sample: 15 Gy SBRT to primary tumor, nephrectomy 4 weeks later. The data were produced by immunoSEQ multiplex PCR, yet TCRdb's version contains in-frame clones alone and is incomplete. This table has 100,000 to 150,000 clones, around 90% appearing once. The chain uses TRBV6-6 and TRBJ1-5; D is unclear. Sequencing used blood, obtained from a patient whose treatment included radiotherapy and nephrectomy. The origin of this receptor is a woman in her 70s with renal cell carcinoma. CDR3 residues: CASSYLGQPQHF. The CDR3 coding sequence is TGTGCCAGCAGTTACCTCGGCCAGCCCCAGCATTTT.